The 2 T cell receptor beta chains reported below all come from one sample, sequenced in a study of identical twins. TCRdb re-called the 5' RACE reads with MiXCR, one entry per CDR3 protein. Counted here are approximately 600,000 distinct CDR3 sequences, approximately 10% occurring once; the ten biggest clones make up more than 2.5%. This sample also belongs to another study, concerning yellow fever vaccine responses in identical twins.

Sample: PBMCs. The receptors were gathered from a young woman in good health.

Ten or more counts support this clonotype. This chain uses TRBV15 with TRBJ1-4, with D possibly TRBD1 on 5 matching bases. The CDR3 runs to 15 residues. CDR1 is LNHNV and CDR2 is YYDKDF in the germline V gene (reference sequence). Trimming took 4 bases from V and 7 from J, leaving 16 bases between them. The CDR3 DNA reads TGTGCCACCAGCACCAGTGGGGGGTTCGGTGAAAAACTGTTTTTT. It codes for CATSTSGGFGEKLFF. The entire variable domain, with the rest obtained from reference TRBV15 and TRBJ1-4, is as follows: DAMVIQNPRYQVTQFGKPVTLSCSQTLNHNVMYWYQQKSSQAPKLLFHYYDKDFNNEADTPDNFQSRRPNTSFCFLDIRSPGLGDTAMYLCATSTSGGFGEKLFFGSGTQLSVL.

The chain has TRBV27 and TRBJ1-2; D is perhaps TRBD1 (6 bases). Germline V gene lookup returns CDR1 MNHEY and CDR2 SMNVEV (reference sequence). The V gene lost 3 bases and the J gene lost 1 base, with 12 bases spanning the gap. The CDR3 sequence is 15 residues long. The CDR3 DNA is TGTGCCAGCAGTTTTGCTGGCAGGGGTAACTATGGCTACACCTTC. Protein product: CASSFAGRGNYGYTF.